A single T cell receptor (beta chain) is shown here with its context. The source of the sample is a study of blood T cell repertoires in COVID-19. At the level of the study: Acute-phase and convalescent COVID-19 samples originated in the United States, Italy and Spain. PBMCs, B-cell-depleted T cells, or T cells provided the cDNA or gDNA that made up the material.

The CDR3 length is 15 residues. In the original processing: Amplifying reference gene primers gave estimates of nucleated cell counts. The table came from immunoSEQ multiplex PCR; TCRdb's copy has only in-frame clones and leaves some out. Clone size and V and J calls were adopted from that table, with D and trimming inferred from the DNA. The sample records some 240,000 clones, around 88% being singletons. Material: PBMCs or T cells enriched from blood (not recorded which). The rearrangement joins TRBV21-1 to TRBJ2-1; the D segment call TRBD2 is taken from the table without a DNA check. TRBV21-1 is deemed a pseudogene. The TCR comes from a woman aged 40 to 50 with acute COVID-19. CDR3: CASGRGRESYNEQFF. The CDR3 nucleotides are TGTGCCAGCGGGAGAGGGAGGGAGAGCTACAATGAGCAGTTCTTC.